The 14 T cell receptor beta chains below were found in one sample sequenced in a study of PD-L1 blockade in urothelial cancer (dated by TCRdb to 2017 to 2019). This sample's time point label indicates: pretreatment peripheral blood. Library generation was performed with the immunoSEQ multiplex PCR assay. This is the immuneACCESS table as TCRdb keeps it, with only in-frame sequences that have V and J called. A part of the clones is gone; compared with another copy, unresolved V genes explain less than half, and the rest is unexplained. For this sample there are tens of thousands of clones; nearly 90% appear just once. The ten most abundant clones make up approximately 1.5% of the sample. Material: PBMCs, obtained around atezolizumab (anti-PD-L1) treatment. The receptors were sampled from a man between 60 and 75 years old with urothelial cancer.

As regards this clone: The sample contains more than one DNA sequence encoding this CDR3. V usage is TRBV7-2 and J usage is TRBJ2-5; no firm D call. Trimming removed 2 bases from V and 2 bases from J, with 6 bases in between. Germline V CDR1 and CDR2: SGHTA, FQGNSA. The CDR3 spans 13 residues. The CDR3 DNA sequence: TGTGCCAGCAGCTTATCCCGGCAAGAGACCCAGTACTTC. Translated: CASSLSRQETQYF.

This chain links TRBV19 with TRBJ2-3, with D perhaps TRBD2 (7 bases). The germline V gene encodes CDR1 LNHDA and CDR2 SQIVND (reference sequence). The CDR3 consists of 14 residues. Deletions cut 5 bases from V and 1 base from J, with 10 bases between. The CDR3 nucleotides are TGTGCCAGTAGTGGAGGGGGGGGCACAGATACGCAGTATTTT. Protein: CASSGGGGTDTQYF.

The genes are TRBV5-4 and TRBJ2-5, with D possibly matching TRBD2 (6 bases). The germline V gene encodes CDR1 SGHNT and CDR2 YYREEE (reference sequence). The germline V and J ends were trimmed by 2 bases and 5 bases, with 16 bases remaining between them. This CDR3 comprises 15 residues. The CDR3 sequence is CASSFGGAGKETQYF. CDR3 in DNA: TGTGCCAGCAGCTTCGGTGGGGCGGGGAAGGAGACCCAGTACTTC. The whole variable domain, remainder taken from reference TRBV5-4 and TRBJ2-5, is ETGVTQSPTHLIKTRGQQVTLRCSSQSGHNTVSWYQQALGQGPQFIFQYYREEENGRGNFPPRFSGLQFPNYSSELNVNALELDDSALYLCASSFGGAGKETQYFGPGTRLLVL.

This chain connects TRBV4-3 to TRBJ2-6; D is possibly TRBD2 (6 bases). Trimming left V 2 bases short and J 2 bases short, with 13 bases between. Germline assignment: CDR1 LGHNA and CDR2 YSLEER. CDR3 length: 17 residues. In DNA, the CDR3 is TGCGCCAGCAGCCAAATGGTTGCGGGACCTGGGGCCAACGTCCTGACTTTC. Protein product: CASSQMVAGPGANVLTF.

This chain joins TRBV2 and TRBJ2-5, with D uncertain. Per germline, CDR1 SNHLY and CDR2 FYNNEI. V was shortened by 3 bases and J by 5 bases, with 10 bases between the two germline ends. The CDR3 is 13 amino acids. The CDR3 nucleotides are TGTGCCAGCAGTGAGCAGGCAGAGGAGACCCAGTACTTC. As protein: CASSEQAEETQYF.

The rearrangement uses TRBV28 and TRBJ1-2, with 11 bases aligning to TRBD1. Germline V lookup: CDR1 MDHEN, CDR2 SYDVKM. The CDR3 is made up of 16 amino acids. The ends lost 5 bases at V and 3 bases at J; junction bases unmatched: 8. DNA of the CDR3: TGTGCCAGCAGTCCCCCCGTGGGACAGGGGGACTATGGCTACACCTTC. It codes for CASSPPVGQGDYGYTF.

The rearrangement links TRBV30 to TRBJ1-2; 9 bases match TRBD1. Germline CDR1 and CDR2: GTSNPN and SVGIG (reference sequence). The trim removed 2 bases at V and 1 base at J, leaving 5 bases unmatched. CDR3 length equals 15 residues. The CDR3: CAWSHRGPLNYGYTF. The CDR3 nucleotides read TGTGCCTGGAGTCACAGGGGGCCCCTTAACTATGGCTACACCTTC.

This sequence joins TRBV4-2 and TRBJ1-2; 8 bases agree with TRBD1. J was trimmed by 5 bases and V by 3 bases; bases with no gene match: 17. Per germline, CDR1 LGHNA and CDR2 YNFKEQ. The CDR3 has 18 amino acids. CDR3 nucleotide sequence: TGTGCCAGCAGCCAGATTACCGACGGGGGACAGGCGAATTATGGCTACACCTTC. Its translation is CASSQITDGGQANYGYTF.

The rearrangement links TRBV4-1 to TRBJ2-7; 7 nucleotides line up with TRBD1. The CDR3 runs 12 residues. The V gene end was trimmed by 4 bases and the J gene end by 5 bases; junction bases not matched to a gene: 2. Looked up from germline, CDR1 is MGHRA and CDR2 is YSYEKL. CDR3 nucleotide sequence: TGCGCCAGCAGCCCCCAGGGGGACGAGCAGTACTTC. It yields the protein CASSPQGDEQYF.

This chain joins TRBV7-2 and TRBJ1-2; TRBD1 might be the D (6 bases). The germline gives CDR1 SGHTA, CDR2 FQGNSA. This CDR3 comprises 13 residues. The V end was cut by 7 bases, the J end by 3 bases, with 12 bases between. CDR3 DNA: TGTGCCAGCACTGGACAGAAGCACTATGGCTACACCTTC. It codes for CASTGQKHYGYTF.

J is TRBJ2-3 and V is TRBV7-9; 11 bases are a match to TRBD1. The V gene end was trimmed by 5 bases and the J gene end by 6 bases; junction bases not matched to a gene: 7. The germline gives CDR1 SEHNR, CDR2 FQNEAQ (reference sequence). The CDR3 runs to 15 residues. CDR3 bases: TGTGCCAGCAGCCCGGACAGGGGGCGCTCGGATACGCAGTATTTT. This codes for CASSPDRGRSDTQYF.

The gene calls are TRBV19 and TRBJ2-1, with D possibly matching TRBD2 (5 bases). Trimming removed 7 bases at V and 2 bases at J, with 12 bases between. Germline values: CDR1 LNHDA, CDR2 SQIVND (reference sequence). The CDR3 is 14 residues long. CDR3 nucleotide sequence: TGTGCCAGTAAGGTCCGGGGTCCCTACAATGAGCAGTTCTTC. Translation gives CASKVRGPYNEQFF.

The chain links TRBV5-4 to TRBJ2-7; 7 nucleotides align to TRBD1. The CDR3 is 15 residues long. Germline CDR1 SGHNT, CDR2 YYREEE (reference sequence). With V trimmed by 0 bases and J by 2 bases, 5 bases remained unmatched. The CDR3 reads CASSLEGQPAYEQYF. CDR3 coding DNA: TGTGCCAGCAGCTTGGAGGGACAGCCAGCCTACGAGCAGTACTTC.

The rearrangement joins TRBV6-1 to TRBJ2-7; the match to TRBD1 covers 7 bases. The V gene end was trimmed by 2 bases and the J gene end by 3 bases; junction bases not matched to a gene: 7. The CDR3 spans 15 residues. Germline V CDR1 and CDR2: MNHNS, SASEGT. CDR3 nucleotide sequence: TGTGCCAGCAGTGAATTGAGGACAGGTCACTACGAGCAGTACTTC. This translates into CASSELRTGHYEQYF.